The 6 T cell receptor beta chains listed next were all sequenced from one sample in a study of T cells in Graves' hyperthyroidism and ophthalmopathy. RNA transcripts yielded amplified TCR beta CDR3 regions. HTBI primers drove first-round RT-PCR of the TCR CDR3. From the multiplex PCR reads, TCRdb called clonotypes with MiXCR, one entry per CDR3 protein. The sample includes a few hundred thousand distinct CDR3 sequences, just over 45% of them seen just once. Sequenced sample: peripheral blood or thyroid tissue (not recorded which). Source of these receptors: a woman under 30 with Graves' hyperthyroidism.

The chain couples TRBV19 to TRBJ2-5, with 11 bases fitting TRBD1. Germline CDR1 reads LNHDA; CDR2 reads SQIVND (reference sequence). The V gene end was trimmed by 4 bases and the J gene end by 4 bases; junction bases not matched to a gene: 2. This CDR3 contains 14 residues. The chain's CDR3 is CASSKGTGGETQYF. Here the CDR3 DNA reads TGTGCCAGTAGTAAAGGGACAGGGGGAGAGACCCAGTACTTC.

The table lists this clonotype with many counts. The chain couples TRBV6-1 to TRBJ2-5, with a weak D call TRBD2 (5 bases). The CDR3 runs to 13 residues. Germline CDR1 is MNHNS and CDR2 is SASEGT. Trimming took 3 bases from V and 5 from J, leaving 10 bases between them. CDR3 nucleotides: TGTGCCAGCAGTGACGAGGGCTGGGAGACCCAGTACTTC. This encodes CASSDEGWETQYF.

The chain combines TRBV10-3 with TRBJ1-5; D remains ambiguous. This CDR3 spans 15 amino acids. The germline V gene has CDR1 ENHRY and CDR2 SYGVKD. V was shortened by 4 bases and J by 3 bases, with 13 bases between the two germline ends. The DNA of the CDR3 is TGTGCCATCAGTGGGACTAGCGGGAACAATCAGCCCCAGCATTTT. It codes for CAISGTSGNNQPQHF.

This rearrangement joins TRBV10-3 to TRBJ2-7; D gene uncertain. Trimming removed 5 bases at V and 7 bases at J, with 9 bases between. The germline V gene encodes CDR1 ENHRY and CDR2 SYGVKD. The CDR3 sequence is 11 residues long. CDR3 nucleotides: TGTGCCATCAGTCCCCTAGGGGAGCAGTACTTC. Its protein product is CAISPLGEQYF.

This clonotype was found a few times. The chain employs TRBV20-1 and TRBJ2-7, with TRBD2 matching 11 bases. The V and J ends lost 6 bases and 7 bases, in that order; junction bases with no gene match: 14. This CDR3 is built from 15 residues. Germline loops: CDR1 DFQATT, CDR2 SNEGSKA (reference sequence). The CDR3 loop reads CSAARSGREGNEQYF. DNA for the CDR3: TGCAGTGCGGCCCGTAGCGGGAGGGAGGGTAATGAGCAGTACTTC.

The chain joins TRBV7-2 to TRBJ1-2; 10 bases are a match to TRBD1. This CDR3 region has 14 residues. Germline CDR1 SGHTA, CDR2 FQGNSA. The V and J ends lost 5 bases and 7 bases, in that order; junction bases with no gene match: 7. CDR3 sequence reads: CASSQRTGGGGYTF. The DNA for the CDR3 is TGTGCCAGCAGCCAAAGGACAGGGGGGGGTGGCTACACCTTC.